The 4 T cell receptor beta chains reported below all come from one sample, sequenced in a study of cytomegalovirus exposure and HLA in healthy donors. The study ran its PCR with 60 Vbeta and 13 Jbeta primers. Libraries were prepared by immunoSEQ multiplex PCR; TCRdb keeps only in-frame clonotypes and omits some of them. This table holds 150,000 to 180,000 clones, roughly 79% found once. Sequenced sample: PBMCs. These receptors all come from a man younger than 35 in good health and CMV-seronegative.

This clone was picked up a small number of times. CDR3 amino acids: CASSQDMAGEVDTQYF. The CDR3 region has the DNA TGTGCCAGCAGCCAAGATATGGCGGGGGAAGTAGATACGCAGTATTTT. V usage is TRBV4-2 and J usage is TRBJ2-3; 7 bases fit TRBD2. In germline, CDR1 is LGHNA, CDR2 YNFKEQ. This CDR3 spans 16 amino acids. V was pared by 0 bases and J by 5 bases, with 8 bases of the junction left unmatched.

As for this clone: One junction end does not reproduce the germline sequence, and a read error may be involved. The V and J genes are TRBV4-1 and TRBJ1-5; maybe TRBD1 (5 bases). Germline V gives CDR1 MGHRA, CDR2 YSYEKL. The CDR3 covers 14 residues. The chain's CDR3 is CASSRDSRNQPQHF. DNA for the CDR3: TGCGCCAGCAGCCGGGACTCTCGCAACCAGCCCCAGCATTTT.

This chain uses TRBV2 with TRBJ1-5; 7 nucleotides align to TRBD1. The V gene's germline CDR1 is SNHLY and CDR2 FYNNEI. This CDR3 has 14 amino acids. Trimming took 3 bases from V and 8 from J; bases not matched to a gene: 7. This CDR3 reads CASSDVGQGEPQHF. DNA for the CDR3: TGTGCCAGCAGTGACGTGGGGCAGGGGGAGCCCCAGCATTTT.

Remarks on this clone: The DNA is omitted, as the CDR3 cannot be located on it reliably, and the CDR3 follows TCRdb's listing. V and J are TRBV19 and TRBJ1-6; TRBD1, the table's D call, lacks a check against the DNA. Termini included, the CDR3 measures 16 amino acids. CDR1 is LNHDA, CDR2 SQIVND, per germline (reference sequence). The CDR3 is CASSILASDRGSPLHF.